This passage covers 26 T cell receptor beta chains from one sample sequenced in a study of shared T cell receptors in the human thymus. TCRdb's table, derived via immunoSEQ multiplex PCR, lists solely in-frame clones and lacks some. The sample shows about 540,000 clones, approximately 80% of them seen only once. These data were also reused for a study on human thymus T cells.

The material sequenced was thymocytes. The source is a boy under two years old with a congenital heart defect.

This clone was seen a few times. This chain links TRBV7-9 with TRBJ2-1, with 8 positions matching TRBD2. Germline V gene lookup returns CDR1 SEHNR and CDR2 FQNEAQ (reference sequence). With V trimmed by 5 bases and J by 8 bases, 11 bases remained unmatched. The CDR3 has 15 amino acids. The CDR3 DNA reads TGTGCCAGCAGCGTCACTAGCGGAGAATGGTATGAGCAGTTCTTC. Protein sequence: CASSVTSGEWYEQFF.

V is TRBV28 and J is TRBJ2-7; TRBD1 might be the D (6 bases). The CDR3 length is 16 residues. V was pared by 1 base and J by 1 base, with 14 bases between. Germline CDR1 MDHEN, CDR2 SYDVKM. This CDR3 reads CASSLSTGPASYEQYF. CDR3 DNA sequence: TGTGCCAGCAGTTTATCTACAGGGCCCGCTTCCTACGAGCAGTACTTC.

This clone was observed a few times. This rearrangement joins TRBV27 to TRBJ1-5; perhaps TRBD1 as D (5 bases). The CDR3 runs 14 residues. Germline V CDR1 and CDR2: MNHEY, SMNVEV (reference sequence). Deletions cut 2 bases from V and 3 bases from J, with 8 bases between. CDR3 coding DNA: TGTGCCAGCAGTTTAGACAGCCCCAATCAGCCCCAGCATTTT. It yields the protein CASSLDSPNQPQHF.

This clone was recorded a few times. The chain has TRBV5-6 and TRBJ1-5; D perhaps matches TRBD1 (5 bases). V lost 3 bases and J 5 bases, leaving 9 bases between the germline ends. This CDR3 comprises 13 residues. Per the germline V gene, CDR1 is SGHDT and CDR2 is YYEEEE. This chain's CDR3 is CASSSGKDQPQHF. CDR3 coding DNA: TGTGCCAGCAGCTCAGGGAAAGATCAGCCCCAGCATTTT.

The V call is TRBV6-5, the J call TRBJ1-1; TRBD1 aligns across 7 bases. The CDR3 has 14 residues. Trimming at V came to 0 bases and at J to 5 bases, leaving 3 bases not matched to a gene. Germline-derived CDR1 and CDR2 are MNHEY and SVGAGI. The CDR3 sequence is CASSYSKGQTEAFF. CDR3 coding DNA: TGTGCCAGCAGTTACTCGAAGGGACAGACTGAAGCTTTCTTT.

The chain couples TRBV19 to TRBJ2-1; 8 bases align to TRBD2. The CDR3 is 14 amino acids. Germline V lookup: CDR1 LNHDA, CDR2 SQIVND (reference sequence). V was clipped by 3 bases and J by 3 bases; unmatched bases: 1. The CDR3 nucleotides are TGTGCCAGTAGTATCCGGGAGGGCTACAATGAGCAGTTCTTC. Residues: CASSIREGYNEQFF.

The CDR3 DNA sequence: TGTGCCAGCAGCTTAGAGGAGGGGACTAGCGGGACTAACTACAATGAGCAGTTCTTC. Translation gives CASSLEEGTSGTNYNEQFF. This chain connects TRBV7-9 to TRBJ2-1, with TRBD2 matching 13 bases. The V gene's germline CDR1 is SEHNR and CDR2 FQNEAQ (reference sequence). This CDR3 contains 19 residues. V shed 1 base, J shed 3 bases, and the junction held 9 bases outside the gene matches.

The V call is TRBV11-2, the J call TRBJ1-3; tentative D call: TRBD1 (6 bases). The CDR3 is 15 amino acids. In germline, CDR1 is SGHAT, CDR2 FQNNGV. The germline V and J ends were trimmed by 8 bases and 0 bases, with 14 bases remaining between them. The CDR3 here is CASHQDSASGNTIYF. The CDR3 DNA follows: TGTGCCAGCCACCAGGACAGCGCCTCTGGAAACACCATATATTTT.

The CDR3 region has the DNA TGTGCCAGCAGTGAAGGCCAGGGGTATGGCTACACCTTC. Translating it yields CASSEGQGYGYTF. The chain joins TRBV6-1 to TRBJ1-2; possibly TRBD1 for D (6 bases). V dropped 1 base and J dropped 5 bases, with 8 bases sitting between them. This CDR3 has 13 amino acids. Looked up from germline, CDR1 is MNHNS and CDR2 is SASEGT.

The V and J genes are TRBV7-2 and TRBJ2-7, with 7 bases matching TRBD2. Germline assignment: CDR1 SGHTA and CDR2 FQGNSA. The junction had 7 bases not matched to a gene; V was cut back by 0 bases and J by 2 bases. This CDR3 has 16 amino acids. In nucleotides, the CDR3 is TGTGCCAGCAGCTTAGCGAGCCAGGGAGGGACCTACGAGCAGTACTTC. Translation: CASSLASQGGTYEQYF.

V gene TRBV27 combines with J gene TRBJ2-7, with D perhaps matching TRBD2 (5 bases). The germline V gene has CDR1 MNHEY and CDR2 SMNVEV (reference sequence). This CDR3 is built from 13 residues. V lost 3 bases to trimming and J lost 4 bases, with 10 bases between them. CDR3 amino acids: CASSLGEVYEQYF. The CDR3 DNA reads TGTGCCAGCAGTTTGGGAGAGGTTTACGAGCAGTACTTC.

The chain employs TRBV4-2 and TRBJ2-7; 13 bases match TRBD2. The CDR3 contains 15 residues. Trimming cost V 4 bases and J 7 bases; bases outside gene matches: 7. CDR1 is LGHNA and CDR2 is YNFKEQ in the germline V gene. The CDR3 DNA is TGTGCCAGCAGCCCCGGACTAGCGGGAGTTGAAGAGCAGTACTTC. Translated: CASSPGLAGVEEQYF.

The V gene is TRBV6-5, the J gene TRBJ1-3, with TRBD1 identical over 7 bases. CDR1 and CDR2 from the germline V gene are MNHEY and SVGAGI. The junction had 1 base not matched to a gene; V was cut back by 6 bases and J by 2 bases. The CDR3 loop spans 13 amino acids. The DNA of the CDR3 is TGTGCCAGCAGGACAGGGCCTGGAAACACCATATATTTT. This encodes CASRTGPGNTIYF.

The chain links TRBV10-1 to TRBJ2-1; D call uncertain. Germline V gene data show CDR1 as WNHNN and CDR2 as SYGVQD (reference sequence). The V and J ends lost 3 bases and 8 bases respectively, with 8 bases between them. This CDR3 region has 12 residues. The DNA for the CDR3 is TGCGCCAGCAGTGAAGGCGGCCATGAGCAGTTCTTC. Protein: CASSEGGHEQFF.

In nucleotides, the CDR3 is TGTGCCTGGCATGGGACTAGCGGGAGGGCCGGGTTCTTC. This codes for CAWHGTSGRAGFF. The chain joins TRBV30 to TRBJ2-1; TRBD2 agrees at 16 bases. After removal of 5 bases from V and 15 bases from J, the junction contained 7 bases not matched to a gene. The germline V gene encodes CDR1 GTSNPN and CDR2 SVGIG (reference sequence). The CDR3 has 13 residues.

The gene calls are TRBV9 and TRBJ2-7; the match to TRBD2 covers 7 bases. J gave up 4 bases and V 3 bases, and 7 bases lay outside the gene matches. Germline V gene lookup returns CDR1 SGDLS and CDR2 YYNGEE. The CDR3 has 14 residues. The CDR3 sequence: CASSAGRGWYEQYF. CDR3 DNA: TGTGCCAGCAGCGCGGGGCGGGGGTGGTACGAGCAGTACTTC.

The chain couples TRBV28 to TRBJ1-4, with 9 bases lining up with TRBD1. Germline V gives CDR1 MDHEN, CDR2 SYDVKM. Unmatched junction bases numbered 12, after V lost 6 bases and J lost 4 bases. The CDR3 runs 17 residues. CDR3 in amino acids: CASRPGQGTSLNEKLFF. The CDR3 nucleotides read TGTGCCAGCAGACCGGGACAGGGAACCAGTCTTAATGAAAAACTGTTTTTT.

There are a few counts of this clone. J is TRBJ2-7 and V is TRBV18; 7 nucleotides agree with TRBD1. The germline gives CDR1 KGHSH, CDR2 LQKENI. Trimming took 6 bases from V and 6 from J; bases not matched to a gene: 11. The CDR3 is 14 residues long. The CDR3 region has the DNA TGTGCCAGCTCCTCCGGGACAGACCCATTCGAGCAGTACTTC. Translating gives CASSSGTDPFEQYF. The whole variable domain, filled in from reference TRBV18 and TRBJ2-7, reads NAGVMQNPRHLVRRRGQEARLRCSPMKGHSHVYWYRQLPEEGLKFMVYLQKENIIDESGMPKERFSAEFPKEGPSILRIQQVVRGDSAAYFCASSSGTDPFEQYFGPGTRLTVT.

The rearrangement links TRBV30 to TRBJ1-5; 9 bases are a match to TRBD1. In germline, CDR1 is GTSNPN, CDR2 SVGIG (reference sequence). This CDR3 spans 15 amino acids. The ends lost 2 bases at V and 4 bases at J; junction bases unmatched: 6. In nucleotides, the CDR3 is TGTGCCTGGAGTACCCGGGACAGGGAGAATCAGCCCCAGCATTTT. Protein sequence: CAWSTRDRENQPQHF.

CDR3 sequence: CASSQAGTSVRFF. CDR3 bases: TGTGCCAGCAGTCAGGCCGGGACTAGCGTTCGGTTCTTC. The chain couples TRBV27 to TRBJ2-1, with 10 positions matching TRBD2. Germline V CDR1 and CDR2: MNHEY, SMNVEV (reference sequence). Losses at the gene ends were 5 bases for V and 15 bases for J; bases not matched to a gene: 10. CDR3 size: 13 residues.

This chain links TRBV7-8 with TRBJ1-3; D perhaps matches TRBD1 (6 bases). Trimming removed 1 base at V and 0 bases at J, with 13 bases between. CDR3 length: 17 amino acids. Germline CDR1 SGHVS, CDR2 FQNEAQ. The DNA for the CDR3 is TGTGCCAGCAGCTTAGGGGCAGGGGCTGGCTCTGGAAACACCATATATTTT. Residues: CASSLGAGAGSGNTIYF.

The rearrangement joins TRBV7-2 to TRBJ2-2, with TRBD2 identical over 14 bases. Germline CDR1 and CDR2: SGHTA and FQGNSA. V was pared by 3 bases and J by 5 bases, with 5 bases of the junction left unmatched. The CDR3 is 17 residues long. CDR3 protein: CASSLTSGREETGELFF. The CDR3 DNA is TGTGCCAGCAGCTTGACTAGCGGGAGGGAGGAAACCGGGGAGCTGTTTTTT.

The gene calls are TRBV14 and TRBJ2-7, with D possibly TRBD2 on 6 matching bases. V shed 1 base and J shed 0 bases, with 19 bases lying between them. Germline V gives CDR1 SGHDN, CDR2 FVKESK. The CDR3 length is 18 residues. The CDR3: CASSQADKAGGVSYEQYF. CDR3 sequence (DNA): TGTGCCAGCAGCCAAGCCGACAAGGCGGGCGGGGTCTCCTACGAGCAGTACTTC.

V usage is TRBV6-1 and J usage is TRBJ2-5; 9 nucleotides align to TRBD2. Per the germline V gene, CDR1 is MNHNS and CDR2 is SASEGT. Germline trimming cut 3 bases from V and 4 bases from J; bases unmatched to any gene: 15. The CDR3 contains 18 residues. CDR3 nucleotides: TGTGCCAGCAGTGATTTGTTTAGCGGGAGCATGCTGCCAGAGACCCAGTACTTC. Its protein product is CASSDLFSGSMLPETQYF.

In its sample, this clone was seen a few times. This sequence joins TRBV18 and TRBJ1-1; possibly TRBD1 for D (5 bases). The CDR3 consists of 15 residues. Germline loops: CDR1 KGHSH, CDR2 LQKENI. The V end lost 6 bases, the J end lost 1 base, and 15 bases lay between the germline ends. CDR3 sequence reads: CASSYLRVGNTEAFF. CDR3 nucleotides: TGTGCCAGCTCCTACCTCAGGGTAGGGAACACTGAAGCTTTCTTT.

This chain joins TRBV5-1 and TRBJ2-1; 16 bases are a match to TRBD2. Germline V gene data show CDR1 as SGHRS and CDR2 as YFSETQ. The CDR3 sequence is 18 residues long. Germline trimming cut 4 bases from V and 7 bases from J; bases unmatched to any gene: 11. The CDR3 reads CASSPSGTSGRALNEQFF. As DNA, the CDR3 is TGCGCCAGCAGCCCTTCCGGGACTAGCGGGAGGGCCTTAAATGAGCAGTTCTTC.